The 10 T cell receptor beta chains in this list originate from one sample, sequenced in a study of blood T cell repertoires in COVID-19. Here immunoSEQ multiplex PCR was the method, and the copy in TCRdb shows in-frame clones only, minus some. The sample has just under 350,000 clones, around four fifths seen once. Sequencing used peripheral blood. These receptors were obtained from a man aged 25-45 years with active or convalescent COVID-19.

This clone was detected only once. The genes are TRBV7-2 and TRBJ1-4; D is unresolved. Germline V gene sequence: CDR1 SGHTA, CDR2 FQGNSA. V lost 5 bases, J lost 8 bases, and 21 bases lay in between. CDR3 size: 16 residues. The CDR3, as DNA: TGTGCCAGCAGCCCCGACACCCACCTTCGGAACGAAAAACTGTTTTTT. It specifies CASSPDTHLRNEKLFF.

CDR3 DNA: TGTGCCAGCAGCCCCGGGGTCGCGGGGGGTTGGGAGACCCAGTACTTC. Translation gives CASSPGVAGGWETQYF. The rearrangement links TRBV14 to TRBJ2-5; 8 bases are a match to TRBD2. The CDR3 runs 16 residues. V dropped 4 bases and J dropped 5; count of bases not matched to a gene: 12. The germline CDR1 and CDR2 sequences are SGHDN and FVKESK.

This clone was recorded only once. The rearrangement links TRBV18 to TRBJ2-3; D is ambiguous. The CDR3 totals 13 residues. CDR1 KGHSH and CDR2 LQKENI come from the germline V gene. Trimming took off 3 bases at V and 4 bases at J, with 8 bases between the two ends. This chain's CDR3 is CASSPIDSDTQYF. CDR3 in DNA: TGTGCCAGCTCACCGATCGACTCAGATACGCAGTATTTT.

V gene TRBV10-2 combines with J gene TRBJ1-3; 9 nucleotides line up with TRBD1. CDR1 and CDR2 (germline): WSHSY, SAAADI. V shed 7 bases, J shed 2 bases, and the junction held 6 bases outside the gene matches. The CDR3 loop spans 15 amino acids. CDR3 nucleotide sequence: TGCGCCAGCAAGACGACAGGGGGAACTGGAAACACCATATATTTT. It codes for CASKTTGGTGNTIYF.

Concerning this clone itself: The germline gene is not matched at one end of the junction; a read error may be the cause. The gene calls are TRBV24-1 and TRBJ2-7; tentatively, D is TRBD1 (5 bases). This CDR3 is 14 amino acids long. Per germline, CDR1 KGHDR and CDR2 SFDVKD. The CDR3 loop reads CATSRQGANYEQYF. DNA of the CDR3: TGTGCCACCAGTCGGCAGGGTGCAAACTACGAACAGTACTTC.

The chain couples TRBV19 to TRBJ2-1; TRBD2 is a possible D gene (6 bases). The CDR3 is 16 amino acids. Germline V CDR1 and CDR2: LNHDA, SQIVND (reference sequence). V was clipped by 4 bases and J by 9 bases, with 22 bases between them. Here the CDR3 reads CASSTRPGTPLGEQFF. In DNA form, the CDR3 reads TGTGCCAGTAGTACCCGCCCGGGGACTCCGCTCGGTGAGCAGTTCTTC.

This clone was found once. The V gene is TRBV11-2, the J gene TRBJ1-5; D might be TRBD1 (6 bases). Germline-derived CDR1 and CDR2 are SGHAT and FQNNGV. The V gene lost 4 bases and the J gene lost 7 bases, with 14 bases spanning the gap. CDR3 size: 14 residues. As DNA, the CDR3 is TGTGCCAGCAGCTGGGCAGGGGAGAAGCAGCCCCAGCATTTT. Translating gives CASSWAGEKQPQHF.

In DNA, the CDR3 is TGTGCCAGCAGCCCCTTCGGGGGGAAATACAATGAGCAGTTCTTC. It codes for CASSPFGGKYNEQFF. V is TRBV7-6 and J is TRBJ2-1; TRBD2 agrees at 7 bases. V was clipped by 5 bases and J by 4 bases; unmatched bases: 8. This CDR3 region has 15 residues. CDR1 and CDR2 (germline): SGHVS, FNYEAQ.

V and J are TRBV13 and TRBJ1-1; 12 bases align to TRBD1. The CDR3 spans 15 residues. J lost 4 bases, V lost 5 bases, and 5 bases had no gene match. The V gene's germline CDR1 is PRHDT and CDR2 FYEKMQ (reference sequence). The CDR3 is CASSPGTGGSTEAFF. The CDR3, as DNA: TGTGCCAGCAGCCCGGGGACAGGGGGCTCCACTGAAGCTTTCTTT.

This rearrangement joins TRBV6-7 to TRBJ2-1; 7 positions agree with TRBD1. TRBV6-7 is recorded as an ORF, its role being uncertain. V gave up 7 bases and J gave up 9 bases; unmatched junction bases: 6. CDR3 length equals 12 residues. CDR3 coding DNA: TGTGCCAGCAAAAGGGGGCAGGTTGAGCAGTTCTTC. Residues: CASKRGQVEQFF.